This T cell receptor (beta chain) was captured by sequencing in a study of control samples from healthy donors and cancer patients. Measured with immunoSEQ multiplex PCR; TCRdb has only the in-frame clones, and not every one. The sample consists of around 50,000 clones, about 92% of them appearing once. This TCR was sampled from a middle-aged man with colorectal cancer. The sequenced sample consisted of PBMCs.

CDR3 in amino acids: CASSLASHTGDTEAFF. CDR3 in DNA: TGCGCCAGCAGCTTGGCTTCCCATACAGGGGACACTGAAGCTTTCTTT. This chain uses TRBV5-1 with TRBJ1-1, with 7 bases fitting TRBD1. This CDR3 region has 16 residues. Looked up from germline, CDR1 is SGHRS and CDR2 is YFSETQ. The V and J ends lost 0 bases and 3 bases, in that order; junction bases with no gene match: 8.